The 28 T cell receptor beta chains listed next were all sequenced from one sample in a study of response to subunit inactivated influenza vaccine. TCRdb reprocessed the RT-PCR reads with MiXCR, giving one entry per CDR3 protein. The table lists about 650,000 distinct CDR3 sequences, approximately 14% of them singletons. The sequenced sample was PBMCs from blood, obtained roughly 13 days after vaccination. The receptor set was obtained from a man aged 50 or older who received an inactivated influenza vaccine.

This clonotype was counted between two and nine times. The rearrangement joins TRBV11-2 to TRBJ2-6, with TRBD1 matching over 9 bases. Germline V gene lookup returns CDR1 SGHAT and CDR2 FQNNGV. V shed 5 bases, J shed 0 bases, and the junction held 8 bases outside the gene matches. This CDR3 spans 18 amino acids. The chain's CDR3 is CASSAKGTGFSGANVLTF. DNA for the CDR3: TGTGCCAGCAGCGCCAAAGGGACAGGGTTCTCTGGGGCCAACGTCCTGACTTTC.

J is TRBJ1-2 and V is TRBV28, with D possibly being TRBD1 (5 bases). Trimming cost V 8 bases and J 8 bases, with 24 bases left between them. From germline, CDR1 is MDHEN and CDR2 SYDVKM. This CDR3 is built from 15 residues. CDR3: CASYAPDQGGLGYTF. In DNA, the CDR3 is TGTGCCAGCTACGCGCCCGACCAGGGAGGGCTCGGCTACACCTTC.

The genes are TRBV12-3 or TRBV12-4 and TRBJ2-7; D possibly uses TRBD1 or TRBD2 (5 bases each). The CDR3 totals 13 residues. The ends were cut back, 6 bases at V and 6 bases at J, with 15 bases in the middle. CDR3 loop: CASRGHSGSEQYF. The CDR3, as DNA: TGTGCCAGCAGAGGACACTCGGGATCCGAGCAGTACTTC.

Only a few counts were recorded for this clonotype. The CDR3 nucleotides read TGCAGTGCTAGCGGGTCTAGCGGGAGTACAGATACGCAGTATTTT. It translates to CSASGSSGSTDTQYF. This chain links TRBV20-1 with TRBJ2-3, with 10 bases fitting TRBD2. The CDR3 extends over 15 amino acids. The germline V gene encodes CDR1 DFQATT and CDR2 SNEGSKA (reference sequence). J gave up 3 bases and V 3 bases, and 6 bases lay outside the gene matches.

This clonotype occurred once. The rearrangement uses TRBV9 and TRBJ2-7; weak D call: TRBD1 (6 bases). The V end was cut by 5 bases, the J end by 2 bases, with 20 bases between. Per the germline V gene, CDR1 is SGDLS and CDR2 is YYNGEE. The CDR3 extends over 16 amino acids. The CDR3 coding sequence is TGTGCCAGCAGGACGACACGTTGGACAGAGACCTACGAGCAGTACTTC. Protein product: CASRTTRWTETYEQYF.

In this sample, this clonotype turned up a few times. V gene TRBV28 combines with J gene TRBJ1-1; 7 nucleotides align to TRBD1. Germline assignment: CDR1 MDHEN and CDR2 SYDVKM. V shed 4 bases and J 5 bases; nucleotides not matched to a gene: 7. This CDR3 is built from 14 residues. Here the CDR3 reads CASSSYRGWTEAFF. DNA for the CDR3: TGTGCCAGCAGTTCATACAGGGGATGGACTGAAGCTTTCTTT.

This clonotype was detected a few times. This CDR3 is CASRSTTTANTGELFF. CDR3 in DNA: TGTGCCAGCAGGTCGACTACCACCGCGAACACCGGGGAGCTGTTTTTT. This chain joins TRBV3-1 and TRBJ2-2, with a tentative D call TRBD2 (5 bases). This CDR3 region has 16 residues. Trimming cost V 6 bases and J 0 bases, with 14 bases left between them. Per germline, CDR1 LGHDT and CDR2 YNNKEL (reference sequence).

Ten or more counts support this clonotype. The J gene is TRBJ2-5, the V gene TRBV29-1; the D gene is possibly TRBD1 (5 bases). The CDR3 sequence is 14 residues long. The V and J ends lost 0 bases and 2 bases respectively, with 10 bases between them. Germline loops: CDR1 SQVTM, CDR2 ANQGSEA. As DNA, the CDR3 is TGCAGCGTTGAAGAAACAGGCACACAAGAGACCCAGTACTTC. Its translation is CSVEETGTQETQYF.

The gene calls are TRBV20-1 and TRBJ1-6, with D possibly being TRBD1 (5 bases). This CDR3 has 17 amino acids. V dropped 0 bases and J dropped 1 base, with 13 bases sitting between them. Germline V gives CDR1 DFQATT, CDR2 SNEGSKA (reference sequence). Here the CDR3 DNA reads TGCAGTGCTAGAGATCCGGCAGGGCGGTCCTATAATTCACCCCTCCACTTT. This encodes CSARDPAGRSYNSPLHF.

There are a few counts of this clonotype. This chain joins TRBV4-3 and TRBJ2-7; 10 positions agree with TRBD2. In germline, CDR1 is LGHNA, CDR2 YSLEER. The CDR3 runs to 16 residues. V trimming: 0 bases; J trimming: 2 bases; junction bases outside the gene matches: 4. CDR3 protein: CASSQDQAGGPYEQYF. The CDR3 nucleotides are TGCGCCAGCAGCCAAGATCAAGCGGGAGGGCCCTACGAGCAGTACTTC.

The gene calls are TRBV6-2 or TRBV6-3 and TRBJ2-1; D gene unclear. The CDR3 covers 13 residues. In germline, CDR1 is MNHEY, CDR2 SVGEGT. V was trimmed by 6 bases and J by 4 bases, leaving 10 bases between them. This CDR3 reads CASSRAGYNEQFF. In DNA form, the CDR3 reads TGTGCCAGCAGCCGGGCCGGTTACAATGAGCAGTTCTTC.

J is TRBJ2-5 and V is TRBV7-9; 11 bases line up with TRBD2. J lost 3 bases, V lost 3 bases, and 6 bases had no gene match. The CDR3 is 16 residues long. Germline loops: CDR1 SEHNR, CDR2 FQNEAQ (reference sequence). CDR3 nucleotides: TGTGCCAGCAGCTTGGGGGGACTAGCGGCTAAAGAGACCCAGTACTTC. It encodes CASSLGGLAAKETQYF.

This chain connects TRBV20-1 to TRBJ2-7, with 10 bases matching TRBD2. J gave up 6 bases and V 0 bases, and 5 bases lay outside the gene matches. The germline gives CDR1 DFQATT, CDR2 SNEGSKA (reference sequence). The CDR3 is 14 amino acids. The CDR3 DNA reads as TGCAGTGCTAGAGACCCTAGCGGGAGCAGCGAGCAGTACTTC. Its protein product is CSARDPSGSSEQYF.

With respect to this clonotype: One junction end disagrees with the germline gene, perhaps due to a read error. The chain combines TRBV5-1 with TRBJ2-7; the D gene is possibly TRBD1 (5 bases). Germline V lookup: CDR1 SGHRS, CDR2 YFSETQ. CDR3 length equals 16 residues. The CDR3 reads CTSRPKDQGLTYEQYF. The CDR3 region has the DNA TGCACCAGCCGACCGAAAGACCAGGGTCTTACCTACGAGCAGTACTTC.

The V call is TRBV5-1, the J call TRBJ2-1, with 9 bases fitting TRBD2. The CDR3 spans 17 residues. V shed 4 bases and J 7 bases; nucleotides not matched to a gene: 15. Per the germline V gene, CDR1 is SGHRS and CDR2 is YFSETQ. CDR3 residues: CASSGEAGGLPSNEQFF. The CDR3 DNA follows: TGCGCCAGCAGCGGGGAAGCGGGGGGACTTCCGAGTAATGAGCAGTTCTTC.

This clonotype was counted only a few times. V is TRBV7-2 and J is TRBJ2-1; D might be TRBD2 (7 bases). This CDR3 is built from 14 residues. Germline values: CDR1 SGHTA, CDR2 FQGNSA. The ends were cut back, 5 bases at V and 8 bases at J, with 16 bases in the middle. The CDR3: CASSQGREIDEQFF. The CDR3 DNA follows: TGTGCCAGCAGCCAGGGGCGGGAGATCGATGAGCAGTTCTTC.

This clonotype was found a few times. This CDR3 is CASSQFRDAVQFF. The CDR3, as DNA: TGCGCCAGCAGCCAGTTCCGGGACGCGGTTCAGTTCTTC. This chain uses TRBV4-1 with TRBJ2-1; the D call may be TRBD1 or TRBD2 (5 bases each). The CDR3 extends over 13 amino acids. The germline gives CDR1 MGHRA, CDR2 YSYEKL. V lost 3 bases and J 13 bases, leaving 16 bases between the germline ends.

This clonotype has just a few counts. The chain is built from TRBV28 and TRBJ2-4; D tentatively reads TRBD1 or TRBD2 (6 bases each). The CDR3 is 17 residues long. Germline CDR1 is MDHEN and CDR2 is SYDVKM. V lost 6 bases and J 0 bases, leaving 18 bases between the germline ends. The CDR3 region has the DNA TGTGCCAGCAGACAGGGAAGGACTAAACTAGCCAAAAACATTCAGTACTTC. It yields the protein CASRQGRTKLAKNIQYF.

This clonotype was picked up a small number of times. The CDR3 spells CASTLGAGELFF. The CDR3, as DNA: TGTGCCAGCACCCTGGGGGCCGGGGAGCTGTTTTTT. The chain combines TRBV7-9 with TRBJ2-2, with D possibly called TRBD1 or TRBD2 (5 bases each). This CDR3 has 12 residues. The V gene lost 7 bases and the J gene lost 6 bases, with 9 bases spanning the gap. The V gene's germline CDR1 is SEHNR and CDR2 FQNEAQ (reference sequence). The complete variable domain, with remaining parts taken from reference TRBV7-9 and TRBJ2-2, reads DTGVSQNPRHKITKRGQNVTFRCDPISEHNRLYWYRQTLGQGPEFLTYFQNEAQLEKSRLLSDRFSAERPKGSFSTLEIQRTEQGDSAMYLCASTLGAGELFFGEGSRLTVL.

The chain has TRBV28 and TRBJ2-1; 8 nucleotides line up with TRBD2. Germline V gene lookup returns CDR1 MDHEN and CDR2 SYDVKM. The junction had 9 bases not matched to a gene; V was cut back by 6 bases and J by 2 bases. This CDR3 spans 16 amino acids. The CDR3 region is CASRTGTSGPYNEQFF. CDR3 DNA: TGTGCCAGCAGAACCGGGACTAGTGGTCCCTACAATGAGCAGTTCTTC.

This rearrangement joins TRBV5-1 to TRBJ1-1; perhaps TRBD1 as D (5 bases). The CDR3 is made up of 13 amino acids. Germline loops: CDR1 SGHRS, CDR2 YFSETQ. Trimming pared 7 bases from V and 4 bases from J, leaving 14 bases between. CDR3 region: CASALGGSTEAFF. CDR3 sequence (DNA): TGCGCCAGCGCCCTTGGGGGTAGCACTGAAGCTTTCTTT.

The chain recombines TRBV18 with TRBJ2-1; TRBD1 might be the D (5 bases). Per germline, CDR1 KGHSH and CDR2 LQKENI. This CDR3 is built from 15 residues. V lost 3 bases and J lost 4, with 13 bases in between. CDR3 bases: TGTGCCAGCTCACCCACGGCAGGGTCATACAATGAGCAGTTCTTC. As protein: CASSPTAGSYNEQFF.

This clonotype occurred a few times. V is TRBV12-3 or TRBV12-4 and J is TRBJ2-5; 7 bases align to TRBD1. This CDR3 comprises 14 residues. The ends lost 8 bases at V and 4 bases at J; junction bases unmatched: 10. The CDR3, as DNA: TGTGCCAGCTCCTTTGACAGGGATCTAGAGACCCAGTACTTC. Residues: CASSFDRDLETQYF.

This clonotype was counted a few times. The chain links TRBV6-1 to TRBJ2-5, with 7 positions matching TRBD1. The V segment lost 8 bases and the J segment 5 bases; nucleotides outside the gene matches: 17. CDR3 length: 16 amino acids. Germline lookup yields CDR1 MNHNS and CDR2 SASEGT. CDR3 protein: CASPERTGPSGETQYF. CDR3 DNA: TGTGCCAGCCCCGAACGGACAGGACCCAGTGGGGAGACCCAGTACTTC.

V usage is TRBV6-2 or TRBV6-3 and J usage is TRBJ2-7; 10 bases match TRBD1. V was pared by 2 bases and J by 0 bases, with 10 bases of the junction left unmatched. The CDR3 sequence is 18 residues long. The V gene's germline CDR1 is MNHEY and CDR2 SVGEGT. CDR3 in amino acids: CASSYPDRGKSSSYEQYF. The CDR3 coding sequence is TGTGCCAGCAGTTACCCGGACAGGGGGAAATCCTCCTCCTACGAGCAGTACTTC.

V gene TRBV12-3 or TRBV12-4 combines with J gene TRBJ1-2; the D gene is possibly TRBD1 (5 bases). The V and J ends lost 3 bases and 8 bases respectively, with 10 bases between them. This CDR3 comprises 12 residues. CDR3 sequence: CASSFYRDGYTF. The CDR3 DNA is TGTGCCAGCAGTTTTTATAGGGACGGCTACACCTTC.

The chain uses TRBV25-1 and TRBJ2-7, with 10 nucleotides matching TRBD2. The ends lost 5 bases at V and 6 bases at J; junction bases unmatched: 10. The CDR3 covers 15 residues. CDR1 is MGHDK, CDR2 SYGVNS, per germline. CDR3 protein: CASSRTSGVGREQYF. CDR3 DNA: TGTGCCAGCAGTCGGACTAGCGGAGTGGGACGCGAGCAGTACTTC.

In its sample, this clonotype was seen a few times. The rearrangement joins TRBV20-1 to TRBJ2-1, with 11 nucleotides matching TRBD2. J gave up 7 bases and V 3 bases, and 17 bases lay outside the gene matches. Per the germline V gene, CDR1 is DFQATT and CDR2 is SNEGSKA (reference sequence). This CDR3 contains 18 residues. The CDR3 is CSARWGSGRASARNEQFF. CDR3 bases: TGCAGTGCTAGGTGGGGTAGCGGGAGGGCCTCCGCGAGGAATGAGCAGTTCTTC.